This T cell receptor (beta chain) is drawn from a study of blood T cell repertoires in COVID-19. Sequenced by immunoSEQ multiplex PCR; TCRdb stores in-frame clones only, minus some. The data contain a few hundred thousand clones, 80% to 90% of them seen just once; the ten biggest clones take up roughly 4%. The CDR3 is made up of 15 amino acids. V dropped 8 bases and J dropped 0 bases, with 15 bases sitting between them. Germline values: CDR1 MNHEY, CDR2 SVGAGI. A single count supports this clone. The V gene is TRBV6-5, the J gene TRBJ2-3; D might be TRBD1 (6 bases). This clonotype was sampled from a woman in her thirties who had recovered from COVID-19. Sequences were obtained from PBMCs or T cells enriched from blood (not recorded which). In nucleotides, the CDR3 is TGTGCCAGCCCTCGACAGGCCGCAAGCACAGATACGCAGTATTTT. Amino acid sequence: CASPRQAASTDTQYF.